This T cell receptor beta chain was observed in a study of blood T cell repertoires in COVID-19. Overall study: T cells, B-cell-depleted T cells, or PBMCs supplied cDNA or gDNA.

In the original workflow: Estimates of nucleated cell counts were drawn from the amplification of reference gene primers. Only in-frame clones appear in the TCRdb table, and some are missing; sequencing was by immunoSEQ multiplex PCR. V and J calls and clone size are those listed in that table; D and trimming were worked out from the DNA. Counted here are about 200,000 clones, approximately 90% occurring once; the ten biggest clones make up roughly 6.2%. With 5 bases clipped from V and 2 bases from J, the junction kept 7 bases outside the gene matches. The V gene's germline CDR1 is SGHNT and CDR2 YENEEA. The CDR3 spans 15 residues.

The chain employs TRBV11-3 and TRBJ2-3; 7 bases agree with TRBD1. Sequenced material: peripheral blood. The clonotype was recovered from a man between 60 and 70 years old who had recovered from COVID-19. The CDR3 sequence is CASSKRQGSTDTQYF. The DNA of the CDR3 is TGTGCCAGCAGCAAAAGACAGGGATCCACAGATACGCAGTATTTT. The full variable domain, with the rest looked up from reference TRBV11-3 and TRBJ2-3, is EAGVVQSPRYKIIEKKQPVAFWCNPISGHNTLYWYLQNLGQGPELLIRYENEEAVDDSQLPKDRFSAERLKGVDSTLKIQPAELGDSAVYLCASSKRQGSTDTQYFGPGTRLTVL.